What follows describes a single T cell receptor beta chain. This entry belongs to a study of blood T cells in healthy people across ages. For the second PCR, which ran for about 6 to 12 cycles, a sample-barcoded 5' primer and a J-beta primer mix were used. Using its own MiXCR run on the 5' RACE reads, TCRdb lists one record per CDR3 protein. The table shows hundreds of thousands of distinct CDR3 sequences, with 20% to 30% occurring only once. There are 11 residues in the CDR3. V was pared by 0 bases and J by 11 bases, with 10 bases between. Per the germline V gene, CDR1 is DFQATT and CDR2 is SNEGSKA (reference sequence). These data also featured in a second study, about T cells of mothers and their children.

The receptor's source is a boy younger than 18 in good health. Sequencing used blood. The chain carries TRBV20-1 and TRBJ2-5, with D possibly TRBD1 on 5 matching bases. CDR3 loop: CSARDQGQQYF. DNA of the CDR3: TGCAGTGCTAGAGATCAGGGTCAGCAGTACTTC.